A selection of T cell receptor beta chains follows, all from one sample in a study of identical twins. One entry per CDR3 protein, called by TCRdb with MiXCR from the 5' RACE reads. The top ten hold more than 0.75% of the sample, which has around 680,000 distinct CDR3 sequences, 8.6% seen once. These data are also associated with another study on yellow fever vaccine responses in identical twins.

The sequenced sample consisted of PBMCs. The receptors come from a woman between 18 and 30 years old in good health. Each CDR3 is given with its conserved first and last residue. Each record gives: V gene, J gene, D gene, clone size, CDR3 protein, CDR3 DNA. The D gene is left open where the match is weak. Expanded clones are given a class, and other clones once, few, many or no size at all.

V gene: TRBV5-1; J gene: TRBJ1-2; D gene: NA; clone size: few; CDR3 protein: CASSTQGYGYTF; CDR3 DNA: TGCGCCAGCAGTACACAGGGCTATGGCTACACCTTC
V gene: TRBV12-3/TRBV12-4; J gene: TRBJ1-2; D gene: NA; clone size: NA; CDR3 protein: CASSPSLGNYGYTF; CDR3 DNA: TGTGCCAGCAGTCCGTCGTTGGGGAACTATGGCTACACCTTC
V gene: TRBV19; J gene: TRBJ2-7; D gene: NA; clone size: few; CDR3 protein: CASSVSISGYYEQYF; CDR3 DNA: TGTGCCAGTAGCGTCAGTATTAGCGGTTACTACGAGCAGTACTTC
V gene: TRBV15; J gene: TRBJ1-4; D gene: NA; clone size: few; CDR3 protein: CATSRVGRLEEEKLFF; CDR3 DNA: TGTGCCACCAGCAGAGTGGGTCGGCTTGAGGAAGAAAAACTGTTTTTT
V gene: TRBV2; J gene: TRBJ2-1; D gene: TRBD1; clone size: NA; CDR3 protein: CASSRDRGQVNEQFF; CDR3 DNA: TGTGCCAGCAGCAGGGACAGGGGGCAGGTTAATGAGCAGTTCTTC
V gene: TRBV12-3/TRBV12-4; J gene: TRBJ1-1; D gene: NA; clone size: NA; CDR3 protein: CASRWALNTEAFF; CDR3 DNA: TGTGCCAGCAGATGGGCCCTGAACACTGAAGCTTTCTTT
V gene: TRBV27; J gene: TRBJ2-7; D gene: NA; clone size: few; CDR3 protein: CASSVLGPISYEQYF; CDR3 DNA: TGTGCCAGCAGTGTCTTGGGCCCCATCTCCTACGAGCAGTACTTC
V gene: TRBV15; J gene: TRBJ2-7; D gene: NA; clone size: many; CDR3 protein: CATSRDQGMSSYEQYF; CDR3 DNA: TGTGCCACCAGCAGAGATCAGGGGATGAGCTCCTACGAGCAGTACTTC
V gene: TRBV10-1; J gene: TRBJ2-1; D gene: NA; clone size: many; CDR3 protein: CASSDPLTYNEQFF; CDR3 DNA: TGCGCCAGCAGTGATCCCCTAACCTACAATGAGCAGTTCTTC
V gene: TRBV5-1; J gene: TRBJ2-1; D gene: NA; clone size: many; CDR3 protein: CASSLSQGRVYNEQFF; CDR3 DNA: TGCGCCAGCAGCTTGTCGCAGGGAAGAGTCTACAATGAGCAGTTCTTC
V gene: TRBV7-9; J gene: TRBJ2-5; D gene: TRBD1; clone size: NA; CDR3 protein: CASSPRTGVGETQYF; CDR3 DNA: TGTGCCAGCAGCCCACGAACAGGGGTGGGAGAGACCCAGTACTTC
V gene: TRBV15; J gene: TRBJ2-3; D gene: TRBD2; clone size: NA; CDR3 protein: CATSRDMTSATDTQYF; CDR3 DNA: TGTGCCACCAGCAGAGATATGACTAGCGCCACAGATACGCAGTATTTT
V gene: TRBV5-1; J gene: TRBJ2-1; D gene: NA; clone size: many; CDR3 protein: CASSLGSSGEQFF; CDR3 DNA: TGCGCCAGCAGCTTGGGAAGTTCTGGTGAGCAGTTCTTC
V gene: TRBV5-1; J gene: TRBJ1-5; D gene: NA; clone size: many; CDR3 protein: CASSFEGHGNQPQHF; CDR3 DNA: TGCGCCAGCAGCTTCGAGGGACACGGCAATCAGCCCCAGCATTTT
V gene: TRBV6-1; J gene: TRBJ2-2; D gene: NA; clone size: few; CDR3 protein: CASSDPTGSGRELFF; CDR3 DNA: TGTGCCAGCAGTGACCCAACAGGGTCTGGGCGGGAGCTGTTTTTT
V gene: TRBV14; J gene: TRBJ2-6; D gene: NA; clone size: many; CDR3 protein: CASSQDLGGRGANVLTF; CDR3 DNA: TGTGCCAGCAGCCAAGATCTAGGAGGGCGCGGGGCCAACGTCCTGACTTTC
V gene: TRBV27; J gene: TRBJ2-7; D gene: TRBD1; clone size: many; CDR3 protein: CATQDRAREQYF; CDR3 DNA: TGTGCCACCCAGGACAGGGCTCGCGAGCAGTACTTC
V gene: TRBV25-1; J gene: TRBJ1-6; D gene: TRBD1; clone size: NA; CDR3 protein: CASSPQGGGSPLHF; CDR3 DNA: TGTGCCAGCAGCCCGCAGGGGGGGGGCTCACCCCTCCACTTT
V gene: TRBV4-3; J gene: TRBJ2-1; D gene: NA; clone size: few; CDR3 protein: CASSQDKIGWNEQFF; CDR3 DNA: TGCGCCAGCAGCCAAGATAAGATAGGGTGGAATGAGCAGTTCTTC
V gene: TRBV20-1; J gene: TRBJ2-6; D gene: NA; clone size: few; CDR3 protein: CSARGHSGANVLTF; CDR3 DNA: TGCAGTGCTAGAGGCCACTCTGGGGCCAACGTCCTGACTTTC
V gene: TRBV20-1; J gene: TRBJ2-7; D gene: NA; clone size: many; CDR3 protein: CSPWESPRVYEQYF; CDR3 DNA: TGCAGTCCTTGGGAGAGCCCTAGGGTCTACGAGCAGTACTTC
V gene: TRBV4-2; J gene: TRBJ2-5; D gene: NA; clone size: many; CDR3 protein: CASSQRGRKETQYF; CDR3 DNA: TGTGCCAGCAGCCAACGGGGGAGAAAAGAGACCCAGTACTTC
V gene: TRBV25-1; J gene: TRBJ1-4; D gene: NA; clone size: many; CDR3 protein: CASSRGRTNEKLFF; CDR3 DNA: TGTGCCAGCAGCCGCGGGCGAACTAATGAAAAACTGTTTTTT
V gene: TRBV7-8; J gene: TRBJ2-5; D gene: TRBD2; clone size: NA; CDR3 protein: CASSLPLAGGPETQYF; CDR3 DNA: TGTGCCAGCAGCTTACCCCTAGCGGGGGGGCCAGAGACCCAGTACTTC
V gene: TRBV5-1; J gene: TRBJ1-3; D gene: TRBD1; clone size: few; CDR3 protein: CASSLERQGDPLSRNTIYF; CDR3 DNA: TGCGCCAGCAGCTTGGAGCGGCAGGGGGATCCCCTCTCTCGAAACACCATATATTTT
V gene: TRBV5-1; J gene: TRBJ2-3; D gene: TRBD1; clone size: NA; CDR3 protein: CASSFKTTGGTDTQYF; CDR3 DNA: TGCGCCAGCAGCTTCAAGACGACAGGGGGAACAGATACGCAGTATTTT
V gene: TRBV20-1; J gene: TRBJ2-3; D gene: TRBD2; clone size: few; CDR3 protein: CSARPLAGGPDTQYF; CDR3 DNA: TGCAGTGCTAGACCACTAGCGGGAGGTCCAGATACGCAGTATTTT